This record looks at one TCR beta chain sequence and its context. The antigen is unknown. Indicated time point: week 35, safety follow-up. Doses comprised 300 ug of mutant IDH1 20-mer peptide each, plus topical imiquimod. This sample stems from a study of a mutant IDH1 vaccine in newly diagnosed glioma. Per the germline V gene, CDR1 is SGHRS and CDR2 is YFSETQ. The CDR3 spans 14 residues. Trimming cost V 8 bases and J 6 bases; bases outside gene matches: 9. Here immunoSEQ multiplex PCR was the method, and the copy in TCRdb shows in-frame clones only, minus some. This repertoire shows over 40,000 clones, around 87% found once; its top ten account for around 1.5%.

The receptor's source is a middle-aged man with glioma. The specimen was PBMCs, collected from a glioma patient whose treatment included an IDH1 peptide vaccine. The rearrangement links TRBV5-1 to TRBJ2-2, with TRBD1 identical over 8 bases. The DNA for the CDR3 is TGCGCCAGTTCCCGGGACAGGAGTTCCGGGGAGCTGTTTTTT. Translation gives CASSRDRSSGELFF. Full variable domain (rest looked up from reference TRBV5-1 and TRBJ2-2): KAGVTQTPRYLIKTRGQQVTLSCSPISGHRSVSWYQQTPGQGLQFLFEYFSETQRNKGNFPGRFSGRQFSNSRSEMNVSTLELGDSALYLCASSRDRSSGELFFGEGSRLTVL.